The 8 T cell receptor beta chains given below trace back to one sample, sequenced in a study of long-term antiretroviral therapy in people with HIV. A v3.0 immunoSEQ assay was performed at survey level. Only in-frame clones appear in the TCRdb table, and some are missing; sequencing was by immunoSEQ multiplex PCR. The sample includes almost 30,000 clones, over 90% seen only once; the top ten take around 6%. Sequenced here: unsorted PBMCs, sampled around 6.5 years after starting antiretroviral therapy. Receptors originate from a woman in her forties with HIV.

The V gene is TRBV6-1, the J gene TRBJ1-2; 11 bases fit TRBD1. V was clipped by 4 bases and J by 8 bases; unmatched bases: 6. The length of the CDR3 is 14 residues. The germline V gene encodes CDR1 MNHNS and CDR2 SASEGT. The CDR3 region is CASSGDRGLWGYTF. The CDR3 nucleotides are TGTGCCAGCAGTGGGGACAGGGGGTTGTGGGGCTACACCTTC.

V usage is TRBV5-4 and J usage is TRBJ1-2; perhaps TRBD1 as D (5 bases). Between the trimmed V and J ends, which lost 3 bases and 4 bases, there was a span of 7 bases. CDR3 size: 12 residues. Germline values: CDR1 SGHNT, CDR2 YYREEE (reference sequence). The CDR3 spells CASSSDSYGYTF. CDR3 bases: TGTGCCAGCAGCTCAGACAGCTATGGCTACACCTTC. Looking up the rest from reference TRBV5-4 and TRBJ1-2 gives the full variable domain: ETGVTQSPTHLIKTRGQQVTLRCSSQSGHNTVSWYQQALGQGPQFIFQYYREEENGRGNFPPRFSGLQFPNYSSELNVNALELDDSALYLCASSSDSYGYTFGSGTRLTVV.

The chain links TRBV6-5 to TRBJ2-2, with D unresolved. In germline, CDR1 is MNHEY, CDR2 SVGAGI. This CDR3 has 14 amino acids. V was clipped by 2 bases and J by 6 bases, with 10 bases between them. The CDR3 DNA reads TGTGCCAGCAGTTACCAGGCTAGTGCCGGGGAGCTGTTTTTT. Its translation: CASSYQASAGELFF.

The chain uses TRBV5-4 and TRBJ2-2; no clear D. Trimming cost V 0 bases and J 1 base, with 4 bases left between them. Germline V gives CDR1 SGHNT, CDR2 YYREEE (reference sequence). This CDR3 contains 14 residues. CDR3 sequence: CASSLGQNTGELFF. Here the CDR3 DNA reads TGTGCCAGCAGCTTGGGACAGAACACCGGGGAGCTGTTTTTT.

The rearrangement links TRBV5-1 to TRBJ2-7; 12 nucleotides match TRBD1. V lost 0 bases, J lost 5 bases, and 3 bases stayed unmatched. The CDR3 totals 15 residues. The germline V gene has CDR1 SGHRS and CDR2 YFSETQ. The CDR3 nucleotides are TGCGCCAGCAGCTTGGGGGGACAGGGGGCGGACGAGCAGTACTTC. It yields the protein CASSLGGQGADEQYF.

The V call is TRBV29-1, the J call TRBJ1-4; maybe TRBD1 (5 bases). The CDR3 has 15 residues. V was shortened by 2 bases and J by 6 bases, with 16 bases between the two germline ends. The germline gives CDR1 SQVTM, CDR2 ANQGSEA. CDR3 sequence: CSVENSGAGDEKLFF. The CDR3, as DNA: TGCAGCGTTGAAAACAGCGGGGCGGGGGATGAAAAACTGTTTTTT.

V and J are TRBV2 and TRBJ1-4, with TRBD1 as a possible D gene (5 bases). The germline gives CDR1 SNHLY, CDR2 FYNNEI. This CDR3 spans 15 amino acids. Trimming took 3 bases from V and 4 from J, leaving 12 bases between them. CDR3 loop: CASSEQQADNEKLFF. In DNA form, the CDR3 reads TGTGCCAGCAGTGAGCAACAGGCGGATAATGAAAAACTGTTTTTT.

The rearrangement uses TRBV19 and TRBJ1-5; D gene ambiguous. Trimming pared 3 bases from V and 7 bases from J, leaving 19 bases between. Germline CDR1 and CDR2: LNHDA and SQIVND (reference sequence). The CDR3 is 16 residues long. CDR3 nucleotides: TGTGCCAGTAGTATGGGCCGGCCCCAAGGATTCCAGCCCCAGCATTTT. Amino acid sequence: CASSMGRPQGFQPQHF.